These T cell receptor beta chains were read from a single sample in a study of identical twins. TCRdb fed the 5' RACE reads into MiXCR, producing one record per CDR3 protein. The sample contains approximately 590,000 distinct CDR3 sequences, around a tenth of which appear only once. This sample also appeared in a second study, on yellow fever vaccine responses in identical twins.

The sample was PBMCs. The receptors stem from a woman younger than 30 in good health. The CDR3 runs from the conserved cysteine through the conserved F or W. A D gene is named only where the DNA matches it firmly. A row's size may be missing; if present it is once, few, many or a size class.

J: TRBJ2-1; V: TRBV18; size: many; D: NA; DNA: TGTGCCAGCTCACCACCGTCCAGTTTCAATGAGCAGTTCTTC; CDR3: CASSPPSSFNEQFF
J: TRBJ2-3; V: TRBV5-1; size: many; D: NA; DNA: TGCGCCAGCAGCTTGAGGGAGACAGTTGCAGATACGCAGTATTTT; CDR3: CASSLRETVADTQYF
J: TRBJ2-3; V: TRBV27; size: few; D: NA; DNA: TGTGCCAGCAGTCCAAAGACAGGGAGGGGCACAGATACGCAGTATTTT; CDR3: CASSPKTGRGTDTQYF
J: TRBJ2-3; V: TRBV29-1; size: many; D: NA; DNA: TGCAGCGTTGACATAGACAAGTCCCGCACAGATACGCAGTATTTT; CDR3: CSVDIDKSRTDTQYF
J: TRBJ2-5; V: TRBV4-3; size: few; D: NA; DNA: TGCGCCAGCAGCCCACGCTTACGGGACGGAGAGACCCAGTACTTC; CDR3: CASSPRLRDGETQYF
J: TRBJ1-4; V: TRBV6-5; size: many; D: NA; DNA: TGTGCCAGCAGTTACTGCTATGGCAGGGTGAAGGGGGAAAAACTGTTTTTT; CDR3: CASSYCYGRVKGEKLFF
J: TRBJ2-1; V: TRBV7-9; size: few; D: TRBD2; DNA: TGTGCCAGCAGCTTAACTAGCGGGGGGATCTACAATGAGCAGTTCTTC; CDR3: CASSLTSGGIYNEQFF
J: TRBJ2-1; V: TRBV29-1; size: many; D: TRBD2; DNA: TGCAGCGTTCAGGGGCTAGCGGGGGGCAATGAGCAGTTCTTC; CDR3: CSVQGLAGGNEQFF
J: TRBJ2-5; V: TRBV7-9; size: many; D: TRBD1; DNA: TGTGCCAGCAGCGTGGGACAGATCCAAGAGACCCAGTACTTC; CDR3: CASSVGQIQETQYF
J: TRBJ2-7; V: TRBV7-9; size: many; D: TRBD2; DNA: TGTGCCAGCAGCTCGGCGGGACTAGCGAGGGAGCAGTACTTC; CDR3: CASSSAGLAREQYF
J: TRBJ2-7; V: TRBV4-3; size: NA; D: TRBD2; DNA: TGCGCCAGCAGCCAAGATCCAGCGGGAGGCGTCCGCGAGCAGTACTTC; CDR3: CASSQDPAGGVREQYF
J: TRBJ2-3; V: TRBV3-1; size: NA; D: TRBD2; DNA: TGTGCCACCTCCACCCGGGGGGGCCCCACAGATACGCAGTATTTT; CDR3: CATSTRGGPTDTQYF
J: TRBJ2-5; V: TRBV3-1; size: NA; D: NA; DNA: TGTGCCAGCAGCCAAGCGGAGAGGGGTTTCCAAGAGACCCAGTACTTC; CDR3: CASSQAERGFQETQYF
J: TRBJ2-3; V: TRBV10-1; size: few; D: NA; DNA: TGCGCCAGCAGTGAGTCCTACCCTATACAGCTCAGGGATACGCAGTATTTT; CDR3: CASSESYPIQLRDTQYF
J: TRBJ2-1; V: TRBV20-1; size: many; D: NA; DNA: TGCAGTCCTAGCGAGCTAGGCTCCTACAATGAGCAGTTCTTC; CDR3: CSPSELGSYNEQFF
J: TRBJ1-6; V: TRBV7-2; size: few; D: NA; DNA: TGTGCCAGCAGCTTGAGGGTGTATAATTCACCCCTCCACTTT; CDR3: CASSLRVYNSPLHF
J: TRBJ2-7; V: TRBV12-3/TRBV12-4; size: NA; D: TRBD1; DNA: TGTGCCAGCAGGCAGTCCGGGACAGTGTACGAGCAGTACTTC; CDR3: CASRQSGTVYEQYF
J: TRBJ2-3; V: TRBV7-2; size: few; D: TRBD2; DNA: TGTGCCAGCAGCTTAGCTAGCGGGAGGGCTCGGAGCACAGATACGCAGTATTTT; CDR3: CASSLASGRARSTDTQYF
J: TRBJ2-3; V: TRBV11-2; size: NA; D: TRBD2; DNA: TGTGCCAGCAGCTGGACTAGCGGGCCGTGGGATACGCAGTATTTT; CDR3: CASSWTSGPWDTQYF
J: TRBJ2-1; V: TRBV7-6; size: NA; D: TRBD2; DNA: TGTGCCAGCGAGCGGCTAGCGGACAATGAGCAGTTCTTC; CDR3: CASERLADNEQFF
J: TRBJ2-1; V: TRBV29-1; size: many; D: TRBD2; DNA: TGCAGCGTCGAGACTAGCGGGAGGGGCAATGAGCAGTTCTTC; CDR3: CSVETSGRGNEQFF
J: TRBJ1-5; V: TRBV6-5; size: few; D: TRBD1; DNA: TGTGCCAGCAGTTCTACAACCGGGACAGGCAATCAGCCCCAGCATTTT; CDR3: CASSSTTGTGNQPQHF
J: TRBJ2-7; V: TRBV12-3/TRBV12-4; size: many; D: NA; DNA: TGTGCCAGCAGTTTACTGGGGACGTACTCCTACGAGCAGTACTTC; CDR3: CASSLLGTYSYEQYF
J: TRBJ2-3; V: TRBV20-1; size: NA; D: NA; DNA: TGCAGTGCTAGAGATGGGCGCAGGACAGATACGCAGTATTTT; CDR3: CSARDGRRTDTQYF
J: TRBJ1-5; V: TRBV7-2; size: NA; D: NA; DNA: TGTGCCAGCAGGGGAGACACCAGAAATCAGCCCCAGCATTTT; CDR3: CASRGDTRNQPQHF
J: TRBJ2-3; V: TRBV6-2/TRBV6-3; size: few; D: TRBD1; DNA: TGTGCCAGCAGTACCCAAATCCGCAGGGGGTCGGTGTTGGATACGCAGTATTTT; CDR3: CASSTQIRRGSVLDTQYF
J: TRBJ2-1; V: TRBV4-3; size: NA; D: NA; DNA: TGCGCCAGCAGCCAAGATCGGTACGCCAGCTCCTACAATGAGCAGTTCTTC; CDR3: CASSQDRYASSYNEQFF
J: TRBJ1-2; V: TRBV20-1; size: few; D: TRBD1; DNA: TGCAGTGCTATCTCAGGGGGCCTCAACTATGGCTACACCTTC; CDR3: CSAISGGLNYGYTF
J: TRBJ2-1; V: TRBV5-6; size: NA; D: TRBD2; DNA: TGTGCCAGCACCTTACTAGCGCAAGCCCCCTACAATGAGCAGTTCTTC; CDR3: CASTLLAQAPYNEQFF
J: TRBJ2-7; V: TRBV20-1; size: few; D: NA; DNA: TGCAGTGCTAGAGATCCTACAGAAGAAACCTACGAGCAGTACTTC; CDR3: CSARDPTEETYEQYF